This TCR beta chain was identified during a study of response to subunit inactivated influenza vaccine. Overall study findings and caveats: With each seasonal influenza vaccination, the authors suggested, few new T cells are recruited.

From the RT-PCR reads, TCRdb called clonotypes with MiXCR, one entry per CDR3 protein. Here the sample spans just over 300,000 distinct CDR3 sequences, 20% to 25% being singletons. This clonotype was counted at least ten times. Its antigen is as yet unknown. The CDR3 loop spans 15 amino acids. The germline V gene has CDR1 PRHDT and CDR2 FYEKMQ (reference sequence). Trimming removed 5 bases from V and 1 base from J; junction bases left unmatched: 8. The gene calls are TRBV13 and TRBJ2-7; 7 bases line up with TRBD2. This TCR derives from a man aged 50-75 years who received an inactivated influenza vaccine. The input for sequencing was PBMCs from blood, taken about 20 months after vaccination. In nucleotides, the CDR3 is TGTGCCAGCAGCCCCTCTTCCGGGGGGTCCTACGAGCAGTACTTC. It codes for CASSPSSGGSYEQYF.